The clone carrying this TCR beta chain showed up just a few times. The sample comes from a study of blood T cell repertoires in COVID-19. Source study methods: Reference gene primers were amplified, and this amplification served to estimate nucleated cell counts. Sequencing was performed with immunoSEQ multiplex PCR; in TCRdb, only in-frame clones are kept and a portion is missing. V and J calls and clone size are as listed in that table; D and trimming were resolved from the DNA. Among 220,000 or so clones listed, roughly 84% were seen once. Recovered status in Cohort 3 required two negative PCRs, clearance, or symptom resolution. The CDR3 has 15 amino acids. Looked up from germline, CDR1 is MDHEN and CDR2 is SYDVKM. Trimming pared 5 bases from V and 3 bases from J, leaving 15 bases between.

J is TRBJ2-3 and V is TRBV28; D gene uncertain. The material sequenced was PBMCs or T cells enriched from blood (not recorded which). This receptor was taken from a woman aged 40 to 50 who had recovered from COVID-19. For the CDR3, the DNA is TGTGCCAGCAGTACTCCGCTCGACGGGACAGATACGCAGTATTTT. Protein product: CASSTPLDGTDTQYF. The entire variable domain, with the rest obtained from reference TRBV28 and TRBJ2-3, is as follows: DVKVTQSSRYLVKRTGEKVFLECVQDMDHENMFWYRQDPGLGLRLIYFSYDVKMKEKGDIPEGYSVSREKKERFSLILESASTNQTSMYLCASSTPLDGTDTQYFGPGTRLTVL.